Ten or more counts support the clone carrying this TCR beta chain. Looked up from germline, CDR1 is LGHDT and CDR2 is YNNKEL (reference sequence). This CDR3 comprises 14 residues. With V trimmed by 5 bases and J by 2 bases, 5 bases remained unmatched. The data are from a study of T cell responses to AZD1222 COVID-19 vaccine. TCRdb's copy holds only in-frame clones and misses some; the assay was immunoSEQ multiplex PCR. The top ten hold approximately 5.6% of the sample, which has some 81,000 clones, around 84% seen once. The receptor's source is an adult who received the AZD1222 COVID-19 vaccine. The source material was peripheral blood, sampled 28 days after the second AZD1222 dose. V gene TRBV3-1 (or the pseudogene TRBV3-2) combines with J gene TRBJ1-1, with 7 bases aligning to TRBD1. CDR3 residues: CASSSRQGNTEAFF. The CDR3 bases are TGTGCCAGCAGCTCCCGACAGGGCAACACTGAAGCTTTCTTT.